This TCR beta chain comes out of a study of naive and memory T cell subsets. From the second PCR step, alpha and beta chains were amplified apart. The CDR3 contains 14 residues. Germline V gene lookup returns CDR1 SGDLS and CDR2 YYNGEE. The germline V and J ends were trimmed by 3 bases and 4 bases, with 8 bases remaining between them. An equimolar mix of two oligonucleotides served as the beta constant-region primer for TRBC1 and TRBC2. Four rounds of PCR amplified the ligated cDNA using nested alpha and beta constant-region primers plus SP2. The cDNA 3' end received a ligated single-stranded oligonucleotide carrying the SP2 primer and a 12-nucleotide UMI. Using its own MiXCR run on the UMI-ligation and nested PCR reads, TCRdb lists one record per CDR3 protein. The data show about 23,000 distinct CDR3 sequences, with around 10% seen just once and around a fifth held by the top ten.

The sample was central memory CD8+ T cells from blood. The source of this sequence is a human donor in good health. The V and J genes are TRBV9 and TRBJ2-6; no firm D call. The CDR3 spells CASSGVMGANVLTF. CDR3 bases: TGTGCCAGCAGCGGCGTCATGGGGGCCAACGTCCTGACTTTC.